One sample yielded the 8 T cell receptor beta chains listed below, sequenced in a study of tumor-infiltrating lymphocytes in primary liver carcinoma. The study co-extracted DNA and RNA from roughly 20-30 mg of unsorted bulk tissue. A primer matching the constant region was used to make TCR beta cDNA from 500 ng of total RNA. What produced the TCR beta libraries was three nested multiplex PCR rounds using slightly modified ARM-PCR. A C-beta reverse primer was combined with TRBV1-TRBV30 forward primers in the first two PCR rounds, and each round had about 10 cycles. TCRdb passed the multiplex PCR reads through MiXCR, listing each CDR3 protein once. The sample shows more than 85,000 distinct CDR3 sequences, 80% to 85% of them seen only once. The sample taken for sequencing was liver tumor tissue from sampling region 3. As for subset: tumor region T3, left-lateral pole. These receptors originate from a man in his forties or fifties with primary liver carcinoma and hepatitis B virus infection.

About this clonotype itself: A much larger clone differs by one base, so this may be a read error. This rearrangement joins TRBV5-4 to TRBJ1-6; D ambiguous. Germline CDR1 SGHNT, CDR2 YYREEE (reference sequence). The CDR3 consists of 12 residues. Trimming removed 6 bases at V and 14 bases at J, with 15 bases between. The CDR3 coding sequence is TGTGCCAGCAATCTCGACACCGTCACCCTCCACTTT. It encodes CASNLDTVTLHF.

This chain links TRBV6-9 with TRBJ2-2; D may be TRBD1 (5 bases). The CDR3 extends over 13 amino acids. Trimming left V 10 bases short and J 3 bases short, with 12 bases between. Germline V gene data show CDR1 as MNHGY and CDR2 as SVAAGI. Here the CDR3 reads CANARADTGELFF. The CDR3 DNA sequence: TGTGCCAACGCCAGGGCGGACACCGGGGAGCTGTTTTTT.

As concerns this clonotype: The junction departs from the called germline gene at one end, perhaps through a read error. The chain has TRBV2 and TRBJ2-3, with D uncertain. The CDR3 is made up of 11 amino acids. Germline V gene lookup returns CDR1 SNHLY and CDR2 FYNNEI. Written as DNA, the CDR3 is TGTGCCAACAGTTTCGAAGATGCCCAGTATTTT. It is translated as CANSFEDAQYF.

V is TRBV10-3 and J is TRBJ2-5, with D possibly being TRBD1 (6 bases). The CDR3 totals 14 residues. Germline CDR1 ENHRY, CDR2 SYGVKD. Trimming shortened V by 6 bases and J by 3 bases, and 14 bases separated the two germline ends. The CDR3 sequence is CAIRLKGDEETQYF. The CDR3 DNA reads TGTGCCATCAGACTGAAGGGGGATGAAGAGACCCAGTACTTC.

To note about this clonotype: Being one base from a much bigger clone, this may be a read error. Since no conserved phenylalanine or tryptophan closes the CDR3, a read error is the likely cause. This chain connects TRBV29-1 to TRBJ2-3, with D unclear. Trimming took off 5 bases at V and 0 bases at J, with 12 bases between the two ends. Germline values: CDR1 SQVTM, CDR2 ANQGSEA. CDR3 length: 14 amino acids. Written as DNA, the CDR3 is TGCAGCGTTACGAGGCAGAGTAGCACAGATACGCAGTATTCT. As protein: CSVTRQSSTDTQYS.

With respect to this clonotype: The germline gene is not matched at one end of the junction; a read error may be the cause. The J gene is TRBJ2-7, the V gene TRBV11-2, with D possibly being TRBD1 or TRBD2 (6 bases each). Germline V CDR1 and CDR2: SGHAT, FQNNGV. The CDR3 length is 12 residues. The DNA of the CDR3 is TGTGCCAGCAGTCCCGGGGGCTATGTGCTGTTCTTC. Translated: CASSPGGYVLFF.

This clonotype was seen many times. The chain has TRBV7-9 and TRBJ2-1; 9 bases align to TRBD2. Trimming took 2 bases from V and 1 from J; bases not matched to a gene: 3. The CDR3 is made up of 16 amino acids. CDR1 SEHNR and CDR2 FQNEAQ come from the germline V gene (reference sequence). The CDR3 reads CASSLSLAGSYNEQFF. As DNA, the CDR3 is TGTGCCAGCAGCTTATCTCTAGCGGGGTCCTACAATGAGCAGTTCTTC.

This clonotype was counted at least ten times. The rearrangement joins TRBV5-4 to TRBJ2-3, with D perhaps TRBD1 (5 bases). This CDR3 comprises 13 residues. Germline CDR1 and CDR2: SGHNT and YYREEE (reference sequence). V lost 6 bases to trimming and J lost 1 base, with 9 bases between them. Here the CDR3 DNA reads TGTGCCAGCATGGGGCAGGGCACAGATACGCAGTATTTT. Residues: CASMGQGTDTQYF.